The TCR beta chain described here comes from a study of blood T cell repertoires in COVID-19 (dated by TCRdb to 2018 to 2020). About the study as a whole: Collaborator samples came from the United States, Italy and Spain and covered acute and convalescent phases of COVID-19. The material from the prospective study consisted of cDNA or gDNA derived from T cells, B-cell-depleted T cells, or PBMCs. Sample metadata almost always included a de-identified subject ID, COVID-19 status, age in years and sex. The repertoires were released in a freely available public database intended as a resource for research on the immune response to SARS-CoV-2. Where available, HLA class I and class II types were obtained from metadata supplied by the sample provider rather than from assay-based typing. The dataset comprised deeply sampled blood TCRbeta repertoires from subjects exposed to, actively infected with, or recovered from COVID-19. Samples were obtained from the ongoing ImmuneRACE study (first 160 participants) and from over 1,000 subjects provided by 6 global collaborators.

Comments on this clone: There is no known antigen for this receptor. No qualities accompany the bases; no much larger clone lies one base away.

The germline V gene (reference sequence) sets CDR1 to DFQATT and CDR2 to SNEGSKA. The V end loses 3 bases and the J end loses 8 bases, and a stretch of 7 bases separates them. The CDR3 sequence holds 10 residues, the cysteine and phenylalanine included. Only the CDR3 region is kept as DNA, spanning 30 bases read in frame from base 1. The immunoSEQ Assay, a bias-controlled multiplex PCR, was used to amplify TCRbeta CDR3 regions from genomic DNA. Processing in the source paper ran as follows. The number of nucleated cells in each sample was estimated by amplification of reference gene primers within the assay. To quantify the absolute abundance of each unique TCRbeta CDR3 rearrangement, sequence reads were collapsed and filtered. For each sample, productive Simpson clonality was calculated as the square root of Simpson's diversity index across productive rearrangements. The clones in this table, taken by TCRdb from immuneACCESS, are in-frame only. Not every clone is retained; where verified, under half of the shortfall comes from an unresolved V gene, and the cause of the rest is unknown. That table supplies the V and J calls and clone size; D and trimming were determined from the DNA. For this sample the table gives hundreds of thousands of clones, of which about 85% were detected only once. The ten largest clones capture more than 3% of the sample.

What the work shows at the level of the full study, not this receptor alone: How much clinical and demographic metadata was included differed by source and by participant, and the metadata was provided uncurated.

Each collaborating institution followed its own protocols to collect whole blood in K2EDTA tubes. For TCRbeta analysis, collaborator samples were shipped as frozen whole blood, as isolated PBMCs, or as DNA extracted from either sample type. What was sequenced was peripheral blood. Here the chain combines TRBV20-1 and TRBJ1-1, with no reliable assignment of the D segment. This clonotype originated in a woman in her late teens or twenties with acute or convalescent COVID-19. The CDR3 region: CSARRAEAFF. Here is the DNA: TGCAGTGCTAGGAGGGCGGAAGCTTTCTTT.